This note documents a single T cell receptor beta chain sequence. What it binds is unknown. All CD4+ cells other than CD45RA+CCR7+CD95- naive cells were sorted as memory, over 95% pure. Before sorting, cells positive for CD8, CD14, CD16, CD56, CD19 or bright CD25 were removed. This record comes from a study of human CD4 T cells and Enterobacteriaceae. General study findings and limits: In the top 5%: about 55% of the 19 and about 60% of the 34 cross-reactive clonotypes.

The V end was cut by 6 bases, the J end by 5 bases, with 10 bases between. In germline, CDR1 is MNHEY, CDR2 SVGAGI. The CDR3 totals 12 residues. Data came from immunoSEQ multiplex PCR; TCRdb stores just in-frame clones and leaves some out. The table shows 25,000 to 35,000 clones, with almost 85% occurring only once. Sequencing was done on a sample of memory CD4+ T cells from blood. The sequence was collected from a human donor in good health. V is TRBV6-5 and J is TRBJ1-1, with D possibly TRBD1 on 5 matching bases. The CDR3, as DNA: TGTGCCAGCAGGGACATGAGGACTGAAGCTTTCTTT. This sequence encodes CASRDMRTEAFF.